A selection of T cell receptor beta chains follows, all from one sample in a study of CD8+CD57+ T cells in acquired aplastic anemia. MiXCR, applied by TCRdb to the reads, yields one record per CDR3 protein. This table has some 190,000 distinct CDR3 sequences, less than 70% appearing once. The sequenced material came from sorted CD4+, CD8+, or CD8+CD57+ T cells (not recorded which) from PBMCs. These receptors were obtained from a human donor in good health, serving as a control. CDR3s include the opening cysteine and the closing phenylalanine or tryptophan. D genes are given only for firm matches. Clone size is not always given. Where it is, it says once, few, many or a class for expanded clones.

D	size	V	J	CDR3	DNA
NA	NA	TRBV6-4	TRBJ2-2	CASSPEGGGTGELFF	TGTGCCAGCAGCCCCGAGGGTGGAGGCACCGGGGAGCTGTTTTTT
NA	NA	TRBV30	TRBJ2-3	CAWSVYGRRATDTQYF	TGTGCCTGGAGTGTATATGGCAGGCGAGCCACAGATACGCAGTATTTT
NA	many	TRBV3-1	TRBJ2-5	CASSQDLGGAQYF	TGTGCCAGCAGCCAAGATCTTGGAGGGGCCCAGTACTTC
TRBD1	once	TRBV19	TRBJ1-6	CASSTDREMTLNSPLHF	TGTGCCAGTAGTACAGACAGGGAAATGACGCTAAACTCACCCCTCCACTTC
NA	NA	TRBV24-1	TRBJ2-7	CATSEWGSYEQYF	TGTGCCACCAGTGAGTGGGGAAGCTACGAGCAGTACTTC
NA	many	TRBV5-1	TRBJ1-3	CASSLDTSGGNTIYF	TGCGCCAGCAGCTTGGATACCTCGGGAGGAAACACCATATATTTT
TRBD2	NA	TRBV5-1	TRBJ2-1	CASGTSGGANEQFF	TGTGCCAGTGGGACTAGCGGGGGGGCAAATGAGCAGTTCTTC
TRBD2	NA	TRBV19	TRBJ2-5	CASKTSGGHQETQYF	TGTGCCAGTAAGACTAGCGGGGGGCACCAAGAGACCCAGTACTTC
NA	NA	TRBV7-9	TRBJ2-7	CASSLFGQRLSYEQYF	TGTGCCAGCAGCTTATTCGGGCAGCGACTCTCCTACGAGCAGTACTTC
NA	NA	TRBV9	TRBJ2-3	CASSELFSTDTQYF	TGTGCCAGCAGTGAATTGTTCAGCACAGATACGCAGTATTTT
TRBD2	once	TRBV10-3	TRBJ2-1	CAIRGTSGYNEQFF	TGTGCCATCAGGGGGACTAGCGGGTACAATGAGCAGTTCTTC
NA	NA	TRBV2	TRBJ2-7	CASSRNRYEQYF	TGTGCCAGCAGCCGAAACCGTTACGAGCAGTACTTC
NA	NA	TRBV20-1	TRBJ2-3	CSARDWLSTDTQYF	TGCAGTGCTAGGGACTGGCTGAGCACAGATACGCAGTATTTT
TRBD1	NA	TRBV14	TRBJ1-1	CASSHAGTGVTEAFF	TGTGCCAGCAGCCATGCCGGGACAGGGGTCACTGAAGCTTTCTTT
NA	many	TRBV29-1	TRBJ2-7	CSVRGRNSYEQYF	TGCAGCGTCAGAGGGAGGAATTCCTACGAGCAGTACTTC
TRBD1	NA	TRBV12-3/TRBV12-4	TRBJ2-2	CASRQGWDTGELFF	TGTGCCAGCAGACAGGGGTGGGACACCGGGGAGCTGTTCTTT
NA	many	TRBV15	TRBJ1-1	CATSRKGNTEAFF	TGTGCCACCAGCAGAAAAGGGAACACTGAAGCTTTCTTT
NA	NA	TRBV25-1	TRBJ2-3	CASSEYARGGTDTQYF	TGTGCCAGCAGTGAATATGCCAGGGGGGGCACAGATACGCAGTATTTT
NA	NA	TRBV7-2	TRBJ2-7	CASSKTAPLGRYSYEQYF	TGTGCCAGCAGTAAGACAGCACCCTTAGGGCGGTACTCCTACGAGCAGTACTTC
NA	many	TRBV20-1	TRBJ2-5	CSARLHGQETQYF	TGCAGTGCTAGATTACACGGACAAGAGACCCAGTACTTC
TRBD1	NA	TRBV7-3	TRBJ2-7	CASSSGDRGPNSYEQYF	TGTGCCAGCAGCTCAGGGGACAGGGGGCCGAATTCCTACGAGCAGTACTTC
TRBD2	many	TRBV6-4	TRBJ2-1	CASRGTSGGIGEQFF	TGTGCCAGCAGAGGGACTAGCGGGGGGATCGGTGAGCAGTTCTTC
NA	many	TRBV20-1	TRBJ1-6	CSASLTRYNSPLHF	TGCAGTGCTAGTTTGACACGATATAATTCACCCCTCCACTTT
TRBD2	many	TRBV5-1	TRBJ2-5	CASRGGTQETQYF	TGCGCCAGCAGGGGGGGGACCCAAGAGACCCAGTACTTC
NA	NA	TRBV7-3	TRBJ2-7	CASSLGPGYEQYF	TGTGCCAGCAGCCTGGGACCCGGATACGAGCAGTACTTC
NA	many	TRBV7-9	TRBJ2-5	CASSLSPPGTQETQYF	TGTGCCAGCAGCTTATCGCCACCGGGGACCCAAGAGACCCAGTACTTC
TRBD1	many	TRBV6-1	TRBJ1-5	CASSDRGPQPQHF	TGTGCCAGCAGTGACAGGGGGCCCCAGCCCCAGCATTTT
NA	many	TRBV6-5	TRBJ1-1	CASSRGERAFF	TGTGCCAGCAGTCGGGGGGAGAGAGCTTTCTTT
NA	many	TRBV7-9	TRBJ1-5	CASSWGEEFNQPQHF	TGTGCCAGCAGCTGGGGGGAAGAGTTTAATCAGCCCCAGCATTTT
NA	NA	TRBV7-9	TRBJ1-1	CASSPLSTLGTEAFF	TGTGCCAGCAGTCCCCTTTCTACTCTGGGCACTGAAGCTTTCTTT
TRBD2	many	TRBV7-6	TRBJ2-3	CASSLEAGGPGTQYF	TGTGCCAGCAGCTTAGAGGCGGGGGGGCCGGGTACGCAGTATTTT
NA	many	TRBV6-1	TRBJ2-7	CASSETGSFYEQYF	TGTGCCAGCAGTGAAACGGGGTCTTTCTACGAGCAGTACTTC
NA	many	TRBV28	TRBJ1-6	CASSLRSRGVSPLHF	TGTGCCAGCAGTTTACGATCCCGGGGTGTTTCACCCCTCCACTTT
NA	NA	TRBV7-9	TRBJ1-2	CASSKQGSGYTF	TGTGCCAGCAGTAAACAGGGTTCTGGCTACACCTTC
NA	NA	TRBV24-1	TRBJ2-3	CATSGTTDTQYF	TGTGCCACCAGTGGAACCACAGATACGCAGTATTTT
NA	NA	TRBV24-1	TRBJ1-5	CATSDWTSEQPQHF	TGTGCCACCAGTGACTGGACTAGCGAGCAGCCCCAGCATTTT
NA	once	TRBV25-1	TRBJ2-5	CASSFLGSTQYF	TGTGCCAGCAGCTTCCTAGGTTCGACCCAGTACTTC
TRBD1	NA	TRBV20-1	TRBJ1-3	CSARPGGAGNTIYF	TGCAGTGCTAGGCCAGGGGGTGCAGGAAACACCATATATTTT
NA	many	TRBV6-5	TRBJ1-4	CASSFRTNEKLFF	TGTGCCAGCAGTTTTAGGACTAATGAAAAACTGTTTTTT
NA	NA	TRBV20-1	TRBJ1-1	CSARDLEGFTEAFF	TGCAGTGCTAGAGATCTCGAGGGGTTTACTGAAGCTTTCTTT
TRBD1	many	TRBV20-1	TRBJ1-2	CSARTQGDYGYTF	TGCAGTGCTAGAACACAGGGGGATTATGGCTACACCTTC
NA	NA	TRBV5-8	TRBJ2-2	CASIPQGRLDGELSF	TGTGCCAGCATACCTCAGGGCCGTCTTGACGGGGAGCTGTCTTTT
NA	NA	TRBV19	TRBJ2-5	CASSIRGQSQETQYF	TGTGCCAGTAGTATCCGGGGGCAGTCCCAAGAGACCCAGTACTTC
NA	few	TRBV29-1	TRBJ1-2	CSGKGGGVSF	TGCAGCGGGAAAGGGGGGGGGGTTAGCTTC
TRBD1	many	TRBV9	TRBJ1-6	CASSVGRVVGTGGNSPLHF	TGTGCCAGCAGCGTAGGCCGTGTGGTGGGGACAGGAGGTAATTCACCCCTCCACTTT
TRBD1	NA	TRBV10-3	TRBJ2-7	CAISESRTGSCEQYF	TGTGCCATCAGTGAGTCCCGGACAGGGAGCTGCGAGCAGTACTTC
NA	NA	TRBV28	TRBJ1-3	CASSLRDTHTIYF	TGTGCCAGCAGTTTACGGGACACCCACACCATATATTTT
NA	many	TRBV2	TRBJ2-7	CDRLHGYEQYF	TGTGACCGACTTCACGGATATGAGCAGTACTTC
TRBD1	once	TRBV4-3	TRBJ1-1	CASSLRTGDGAFF	TGCGCCAGCAGCCTACGGACAGGGGATGGAGCTTTCTTT